This T cell receptor beta chain was captured by sequencing in a study of early T cells in non-severe SARS-CoV-2 infection. For the study at large: The authors sequenced bulk RNA from unsorted whole blood, leaving chains unpaired. General study results and limits: Using VDJdb, the matching emphasized anti-spike CD8 responses while missing private and CD4 specificities.

Molecules of cDNA were individually given unique molecular identifiers that were attached to them. TCRdb called the 5' RACE reads again in MiXCR, with one record for every CDR3 protein. The table has about 39,000 distinct CDR3 sequences, 4% seen once; the top ten hold around 2.8%. This clonotype was seen many times. Its cognate antigen is unknown. Sequencing input: whole blood. The receptor was isolated from an adult who was a healthcare worker with PCR-confirmed SARS-CoV-2 infection or an uninfected control (not recorded which).

The CDR3 is CATSRDAGGPETQYF. Here the CDR3 DNA reads TGTGCCACCAGCAGAGACGCCGGAGGGCCGGAGACCCAGTACTTC. V is TRBV15 and J is TRBJ2-5; D is possibly TRBD2 (6 bases). Germline values: CDR1 LNHNV, CDR2 YYDKDF (reference sequence). V was clipped by 0 bases and J by 5 bases, with 13 bases between them. The CDR3 runs to 15 residues.